Shown below are 20 T cell receptor beta chains from a single sample sequenced in a study of CD8+CD57+ T cells in acquired aplastic anemia. Genomic DNA acted as the template from which TCR beta VDJ combination and CDR3 sequence profiling were carried out. Using its own MiXCR run on the reads, TCRdb lists one record per CDR3 protein. The table records about 190,000 distinct CDR3 sequences, less than 65% of them present only once. The sequenced sample consisted of sorted CD4+, CD8+, or CD8+CD57+ T cells (not recorded which) from PBMCs. All receptors derive from a human donor in good health, serving as a control.

V gene TRBV20-1 combines with J gene TRBJ1-1; 11 nucleotides match TRBD1. The V gene's germline CDR1 is DFQATT and CDR2 SNEGSKA (reference sequence). Trimming cost V 7 bases and J 3 bases; bases outside gene matches: 4. The CDR3 runs to 13 residues. For the CDR3, the DNA is TGCAGTGTACCGGGACAGGGGGACACTGAAGCTTTCTTT. Amino acids: CSVPGQGDTEAFF.

The chain uses TRBV10-3 and TRBJ1-4; a possible D gene is TRBD1 (6 bases). Trimming took off 1 base at V and 13 bases at J, with 10 bases between the two ends. The CDR3 has 12 amino acids. Germline values: CDR1 ENHRY, CDR2 SYGVKD. Written as DNA, the CDR3 is TGTGCCATCAGTGAGTGGACAGAAGGACTGTTTTTT. This encodes CAISEWTEGLFF.

The rearrangement links TRBV19 to TRBJ2-3; TRBD2 is a possible D gene (6 bases). Trimming took off 1 base at V and 0 bases at J, with 11 bases between the two ends. From germline, CDR1 is LNHDA and CDR2 SQIVND (reference sequence). CDR3 size: 16 residues. The CDR3 region has the DNA TGTGCCAGTAGTATAGCAAGCGGGCCAAGCACAGATACGCAGTATTTT. Translating gives CASSIASGPSTDTQYF.

This clonotype was recorded many times. The rearrangement links TRBV13 to TRBJ1-1, with TRBD1 as a possible D gene (6 bases). Trimming left V 5 bases short and J 2 bases short, with 12 bases between. From germline, CDR1 is PRHDT and CDR2 FYEKMQ (reference sequence). The CDR3 covers 14 residues. The CDR3 DNA is TGTGCCAGCAGCAGGCGGACAGCCAACACTGAAGCTTTCTTT. It is translated as CASSRRTANTEAFF.

This clonotype occurred many times. The V and J genes are TRBV27 and TRBJ1-2; TRBD1 aligns across 7 bases. Germline loops: CDR1 MNHEY, CDR2 SMNVEV (reference sequence). V lost 7 bases, J lost 4 bases, and 9 bases stayed unmatched. The CDR3 runs 14 residues. The CDR3 is CASNSDGTAYGYTF. Here the CDR3 DNA reads TGTGCCAGCAATTCGGACGGGACAGCCTATGGCTACACCTTC.

A few counts support this clonotype. V is TRBV14 and J is TRBJ1-4; 10 bases agree with TRBD1. The junction had 20 bases not matched to a gene; V was cut back by 2 bases and J by 8 bases. CDR1 is SGHDN and CDR2 is FVKESK in the germline V gene. The length of the CDR3 is 20 residues. CDR3 sequence (DNA): TGTGCCAGCAGCCAACTGCGGGACAGGGGCGCCCTTGTCTTGGGAGAAAAACTGTTTTTT. Translating it yields CASSQLRDRGALVLGEKLFF. The complete variable domain, with remaining parts taken from reference TRBV14 and TRBJ1-4, reads EAGVTQFPSHSVIEKGQTVTLRCDPISGHDNLYWYRRVMGKEIKFLLHFVKESKQDESGMPNNRFLAERTGGTYSTLKVQPAELEDSGVYFCASSQLRDRGALVLGEKLFFGSGTQLSVL.

This clonotype was seen ten or more times. The chain joins TRBV20-1 to TRBJ1-5; no firm D call. The CDR3 sequence is 13 residues long. Germline CDR1 is DFQATT and CDR2 is SNEGSKA (reference sequence). With 7 bases removed from V and 0 bases from J, the gap between germline ends came to 10 bases. The CDR3 sequence: CSVQSYSNQPQHF. The CDR3 DNA reads TGCAGTGTTCAGTCATATAGCAATCAGCCCCAGCATTTT.

DNA for the CDR3: TGTGCCAGCACCCGGGTAGGGGGCGCCCCCAGCACAGATACGCAGTATTTT. Translating gives CASTRVGGAPSTDTQYF. The V and J genes are TRBV5-4 and TRBJ2-3; the match to TRBD1 covers 7 bases. Unmatched junction bases numbered 13, after V lost 6 bases and J lost 0 bases. This CDR3 spans 17 amino acids. Germline CDR1 and CDR2: SGHNT and YYREEE (reference sequence).

The chain links TRBV19 to TRBJ1-5; the match to TRBD1 covers 7 bases. The CDR3 extends over 14 amino acids. V trimming: 1 base; J trimming: 5 bases; junction bases outside the gene matches: 2. Germline V CDR1 and CDR2: LNHDA, SQIVND (reference sequence). The CDR3 here is CASSIAQGHQPQHF. CDR3 nucleotides: TGTGCCAGTAGTATAGCACAGGGGCATCAGCCCCAGCATTTT.

The genes are TRBV10-3 and TRBJ2-7; TRBD1 agrees at 7 bases. The V gene's germline CDR1 is ENHRY and CDR2 SYGVKD. The CDR3 extends over 15 amino acids. V shed 3 bases and J 0 bases; nucleotides not matched to a gene: 5. The CDR3: CAISDPGQVSYEQYF. CDR3 coding DNA: TGTGCCATCAGTGACCCCGGACAGGTCTCCTACGAGCAGTACTTC.

Ten or more counts support this clonotype. This chain uses TRBV6-5 with TRBJ1-6, with 9 bases aligning to TRBD1. The germline CDR1 and CDR2 sequences are MNHEY and SVGAGI. The CDR3 contains 15 residues. V shed 2 bases and J 9 bases; nucleotides not matched to a gene: 5. The CDR3 nucleotides are TGTGCCAGCAGTTACGCACAGGGGGCCTTTTCACCCCTCCACTTT. Protein sequence: CASSYAQGAFSPLHF.

Only one count was recorded for this clonotype. The junction shows a germline mismatch at one end, possibly a read error. The chain uses TRBV2 and TRBJ1-1, with 8 nucleotides matching TRBD1. The CDR3 contains 15 residues. From germline, CDR1 is SNHLY and CDR2 FYNNEI. CDR3 sequence (DNA): TGTGCCGGCCTATGGCAGACAGGGGCGAACACTGAGGCTTTCTTT. Encoded protein: CAGLWQTGANTEAFF.

V is TRBV15 and J is TRBJ1-1; tentative D call: TRBD1 (5 bases). Germline lookup yields CDR1 LNHNV and CDR2 YYDKDF (reference sequence). V was trimmed by 0 bases and J by 5 bases, leaving 10 bases between them. This CDR3 has 14 residues. The CDR3, as DNA: TGTGCCACCAGCAGAGAATGGGGGGATACTGAAGCTTTCTTT. It translates to CATSREWGDTEAFF.

CDR3 loop: CASSVPPPDSSTQYF. CDR3 DNA sequence: TGTGCCAGCAGCGTCCCTCCCCCGGACAGTTCGACGCAGTATTTT. This chain joins TRBV9 and TRBJ2-3, with TRBD1 as a possible D gene (6 bases). The CDR3 contains 15 residues. The V gene's germline CDR1 is SGDLS and CDR2 YYNGEE. Trimming pared 2 bases from V and 9 bases from J, leaving 19 bases between.

This clonotype was counted a single time. For the CDR3, the DNA is TGTGCCATCAGCGCCGGGACATATAACTATGGCTACACCTTC. It codes for CAISAGTYNYGYTF. The J gene is TRBJ1-2, the V gene TRBV10-3, with D possibly matching TRBD1 (6 bases). Per the germline V gene, CDR1 is ENHRY and CDR2 is SYGVKD. V lost 6 bases, J lost 1 base, and 12 bases lay in between. This CDR3 comprises 14 residues.

The gene calls are TRBV2 and TRBJ2-3, with TRBD2 identical over 9 bases. Per the germline V gene, CDR1 is SNHLY and CDR2 is FYNNEI. CDR3 length equals 17 residues. V dropped 3 bases and J dropped 3; count of bases not matched to a gene: 10. In DNA, the CDR3 is TGTGCCAGCAGTGAGGCTAGCGGGGCGTCCGGGACAGATACGCAGTATTTT. Residues: CASSEASGASGTDTQYF.

This chain connects TRBV11-3 to TRBJ2-5, with D perhaps given as TRBD1 or TRBD2 (5 bases each). Trimming took off 1 base at V and 0 bases at J, with 15 bases between the two ends. Germline V gene lookup returns CDR1 SGHNT and CDR2 YENEEA. The CDR3 is 17 amino acids. The CDR3 reads CASSLAYTGLYQETQYF. The CDR3 bases are TGTGCCAGCAGCTTAGCTTATACAGGACTGTACCAAGAGACCCAGTACTTC.

V usage is TRBV10-3 and J usage is TRBJ1-2; the D gene is possibly TRBD1 (6 bases). The CDR3 sequence is 14 residues long. Germline CDR1 reads ENHRY; CDR2 reads SYGVKD. Trimming removed 10 bases from V and 2 bases from J, with 17 bases in between. The DNA for the CDR3 is TGTGCCACCTTGGCCAGGGGCGGGAACTATGGCTACACCTTC. Residues: CATLARGGNYGYTF.

The V and J genes are TRBV15 and TRBJ1-5; TRBD1 matches at 7 bases. V was pared by 0 bases and J by 0 bases, with 5 bases of the junction left unmatched. The CDR3 runs 17 residues. Germline loops: CDR1 LNHNV, CDR2 YYDKDF (reference sequence). The CDR3 DNA sequence: TGTGCCACCAGCAGAGATCAGGGGGAATATAGCAATCAGCCCCAGCATTTT. Protein: CATSRDQGEYSNQPQHF.

J is TRBJ2-3 and V is TRBV10-1, with D uncertain. Germline values: CDR1 WNHNN, CDR2 SYGVQD (reference sequence). Trimming took off 4 bases at V and 6 bases at J, with 11 bases between the two ends. This CDR3 has 13 residues. The CDR3 DNA is TGCGCCAGCAGTGTGTCAGGCCTGGATACGCAGTATTTT. This sequence encodes CASSVSGLDTQYF.